This T cell receptor beta chain was observed in a study of PD-1 blockade in classical Hodgkin lymphoma. A single count supports this clone. Antigen specificity is unknown. Overall study results and limits: Diminished baseline TCR diversity has been reported in newly diagnosed patients relative to healthy donors. The CD4+ diversity rise by C4D1 was clearest in complete responders. Prior therapy or disease activity may underlie the repertoire differences, whose causes remain undefined.

The protocol was immunoSEQ multiplex PCR, while the TCRdb copy is restricted to in-frame clones and leaves out a portion. The profile covers about 76,000 clones, with approximately 88% appearing a single time and less than 25% taken by the ten largest. This CDR3 is built from 18 residues. V lost 5 bases to trimming and J lost 0 bases; unmatched junction nucleotides: 11. Germline V lookup: CDR1 LNHDA, CDR2 SQIVND (reference sequence). All trial patients relapsed after autologous stem cell transplantation. Classifying best responses yielded complete response, partial response or progressive disease. The chain carries TRBV19 and TRBJ1-5; 9 nucleotides line up with TRBD1. The material was peripheral blood mononuclear cells (PBMCs), obtained at baseline. This sequence was found in a human donor with classical Hodgkin lymphoma. DNA of the CDR3: TGTGCCAGTAGTTTTACAGGGGGCGCCCCTTATAGCAATCAGCCCCAGCATTTT. Residues: CASSFTGGAPYSNQPQHF.